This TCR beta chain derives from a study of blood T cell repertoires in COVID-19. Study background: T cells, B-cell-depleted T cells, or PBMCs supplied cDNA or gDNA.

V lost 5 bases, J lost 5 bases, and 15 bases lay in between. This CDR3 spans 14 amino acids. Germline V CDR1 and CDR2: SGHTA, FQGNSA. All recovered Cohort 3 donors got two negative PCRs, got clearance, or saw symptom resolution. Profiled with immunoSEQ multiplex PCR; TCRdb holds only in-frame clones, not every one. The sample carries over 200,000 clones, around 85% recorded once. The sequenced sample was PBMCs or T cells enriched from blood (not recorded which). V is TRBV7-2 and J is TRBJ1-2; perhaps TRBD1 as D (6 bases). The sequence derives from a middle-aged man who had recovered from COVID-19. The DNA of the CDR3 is TGTGCCAGCAGCCCACAGGGTTCGCTTTATGGCTACACCTTC. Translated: CASSPQGSLYGYTF.